A selection of T cell receptor beta chains follows, all from one sample in a study of cytomegalovirus exposure and HLA in healthy donors. TCRdb's table, derived via immunoSEQ multiplex PCR, lists solely in-frame clones and lacks some. This table holds about 200,000 clones, 82% found once. Sequencing was carried out using PBMCs. These receptors were collected from a woman aged 45 to 65 in good health and CMV-seropositive. CDR3s include the opening cysteine and the closing phenylalanine or tryptophan. D genes are given only for firm matches. Clone sizes are given selectively: once, few, many, or a class where the clone is expanded.

TRBV15	.	.	TRBJ1-1	TGTGCCACCAGCAGAGATTGGGTGGGGGGCACTGAAGCTTTCTTT	CATSRDWVGGTEAFF
TRBV5-6	once	.	TRBJ2-3	TGTGCCAGCAGCTTGGTTCAGGATAAATCAGATACGCAGTATTTT	CASSLVQDKSDTQYF
TRBV28	few	.	TRBJ2-3	TGTGCCAGCAGTGGGGCCAGGGGCCAGCGTACAGATACGCAGTATTTT	CASSGARGQRTDTQYF
TRBV28	.	.	TRBJ1-1	TGTGCCAGCAGTTCACAGGGATGGGCTGAAGCTTTCTTT	CASSSQGWAEAFF
TRBV28	.	TRBD1	TRBJ1-5	TGTGCCAGCAGGCCTCCAGGGGGGCGTATCAAGCCCCAGCATTTT	CASRPPGGRIKPQHF
TRBV27	.	.	TRBJ2-2	TGTGCCAGCAGTTTGACAGGGAACACCGGGGAGCTGTTTTTT	CASSLTGNTGELFF
TRBV5-1	.	TRBD1	TRBJ1-4	TGCGCCAGCAGCCCCGGGACAGGGGGTGGTGAAAAACTGTCTTTT	CASSPGTGGGEKLSF
TRBV10-3	.	.	TRBJ2-3	TGTGCCATCAGAACTAGAGGCGTTGGGACAGATACGCAGTATTTT	CAIRTRGVGTDTQYF
TRBV30	.	.	TRBJ1-1	TGTGCCTGGACAGGGGTCCAACCGATGAACACTGAAGCTTTCTTT	CAWTGVQPMNTEAFF
TRBV5-1	.	TRBD1	TRBJ2-2	TGCGCCAGCAGCTTGGTACAGGGGGGCACCGGGGAGCTGTTTTTT	CASSLVQGGTGELFF
TRBV5-1	.	TRBD2	TRBJ2-3	TGCGCCAGCAGCTATGCGGTCAATCTAGCGGGGGATCGCACAGATACGCAGTATTTT	CASSYAVNLAGDRTDTQYF
TRBV5-1	.	.	TRBJ1-4	TGCGCCAGCAGCTTGGAAGACCCTCAGGTAGAACTGTTTTTT	CASSLEDPQVELFF
TRBV9	.	.	TRBJ2-5	TGTGCCAGCAGCGTAGGAGCCGGGAGAGGAGAGACCCAGTACTTC	CASSVGAGRGETQYF
TRBV7-2	.	.	TRBJ2-3	TGTGCCAGCAGCTCCGTGCGGGTCACAGATACGCAGTATTTT	CASSSVRVTDTQYF
TRBV7-9	.	TRBD1	TRBJ1-1	TGTGCCAGCAGCACGGGACAGACATTGAACACTGAAGCTTTCTTT	CASSTGQTLNTEAFF
TRBV9	.	TRBD2	TRBJ2-3	TGTGCCAGCAGCCAGGGACTAGCGGGAGCCCTCACAGATACGCAGTATTTT	CASSQGLAGALTDTQYF
TRBV11-2	.	.	TRBJ1-2	TGTGCCAGCAGCTTATTGTTTGATCCCTCGGGGGGCTACACCTTC	CASSLLFDPSGGYTF
TRBV19	.	.	TRBJ1-1	TGTGCCAGTACGCGAGACGGGTCGGCAAACACTGAAGCTTTCTTT	CASTRDGSANTEAFF